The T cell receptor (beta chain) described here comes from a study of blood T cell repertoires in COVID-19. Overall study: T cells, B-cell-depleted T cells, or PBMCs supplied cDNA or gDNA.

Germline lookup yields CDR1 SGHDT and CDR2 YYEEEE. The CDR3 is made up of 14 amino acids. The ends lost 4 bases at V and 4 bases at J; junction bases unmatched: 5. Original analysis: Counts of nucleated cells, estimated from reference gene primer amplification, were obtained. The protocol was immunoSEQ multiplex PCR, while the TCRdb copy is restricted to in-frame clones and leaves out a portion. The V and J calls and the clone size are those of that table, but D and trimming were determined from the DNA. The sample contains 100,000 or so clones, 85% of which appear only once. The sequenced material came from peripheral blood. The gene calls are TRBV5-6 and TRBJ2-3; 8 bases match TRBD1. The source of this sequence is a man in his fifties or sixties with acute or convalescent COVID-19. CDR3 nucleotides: TGTGCCAGCAGCGCAGGACAGGGCCCAGATACGCAGTATTTT. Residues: CASSAGQGPDTQYF.